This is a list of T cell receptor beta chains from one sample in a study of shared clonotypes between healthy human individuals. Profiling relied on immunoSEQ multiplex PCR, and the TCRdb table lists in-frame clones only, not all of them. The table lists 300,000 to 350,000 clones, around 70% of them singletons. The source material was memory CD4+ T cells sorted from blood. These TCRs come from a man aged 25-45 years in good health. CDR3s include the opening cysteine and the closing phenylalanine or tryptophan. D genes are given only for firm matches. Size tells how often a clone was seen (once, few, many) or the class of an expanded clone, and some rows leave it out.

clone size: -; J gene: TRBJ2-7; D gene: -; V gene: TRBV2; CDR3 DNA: TGTGCCAGCAGATTGGCGGAGAGCTCCTACGAGCAGTACTTC; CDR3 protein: CASRLAESSYEQYF
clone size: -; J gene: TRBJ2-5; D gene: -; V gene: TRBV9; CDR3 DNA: TGTGCCAGCAGCGCCTCAATGAAAGCTCTGGGGGCAGAAGAGACCCAGTACTTC; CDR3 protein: CASSASMKALGAEETQYF
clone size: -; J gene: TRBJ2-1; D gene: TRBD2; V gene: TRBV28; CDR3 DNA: TGTGCCAGCAGTACCGGGGGGACCGAGGAGTTCTTC; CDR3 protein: CASSTGGTEEFF
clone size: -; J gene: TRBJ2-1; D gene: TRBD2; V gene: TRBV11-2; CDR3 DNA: TGTGCCAGCAGCTCAGGGACTAGCGGGGCCCTGGGTGAGCAGTTCTTC; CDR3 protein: CASSSGTSGALGEQFF
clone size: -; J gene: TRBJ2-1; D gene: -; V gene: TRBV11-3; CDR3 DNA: TGTGCCAGCAGCTTAGTCTGGGAGGAGACGGGCTCCTACAATGAGCAGTTCTTC; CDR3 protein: CASSLVWEETGSYNEQFF
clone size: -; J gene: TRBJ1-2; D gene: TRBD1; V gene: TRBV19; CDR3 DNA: TGTGCCAGTAGACTGGACAGGGTAGGCGGCTACACCTTC; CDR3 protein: CASRLDRVGGYTF
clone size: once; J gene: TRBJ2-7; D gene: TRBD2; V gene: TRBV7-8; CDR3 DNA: TGTGCCAGCAGCGAGCGGACTAGCAGTAACGAGCAGTACTTC; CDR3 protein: CASSERTSSNEQYF
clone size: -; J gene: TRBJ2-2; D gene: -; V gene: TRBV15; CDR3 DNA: TGTGCCACCAGCAGAGGCGCGAACACCGGGGAGCTGTTTTTT; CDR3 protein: CATSRGANTGELFF
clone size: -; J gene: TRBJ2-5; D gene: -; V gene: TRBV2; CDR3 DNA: TGTGCCAGCAGCCCCCGGGAGACCCAGTACTTC; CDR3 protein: CASSPRETQYF
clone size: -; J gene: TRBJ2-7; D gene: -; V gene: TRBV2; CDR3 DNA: TGTGCCAGCGATGGCGGGACCTCCGAGCAGTACTTC; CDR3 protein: CASDGGTSEQYF
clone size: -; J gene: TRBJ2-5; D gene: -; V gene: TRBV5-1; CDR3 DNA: TGCGCCAGCAGCTTGGGAAGGGGAGAGACCCAGTACTTC; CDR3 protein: CASSLGRGETQYF
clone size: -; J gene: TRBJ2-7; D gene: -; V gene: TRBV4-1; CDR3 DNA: TGCGCCAGCAGCCAAGCCGGTCATCAAGCCTACGAGCAGTACTTC; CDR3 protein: CASSQAGHQAYEQYF
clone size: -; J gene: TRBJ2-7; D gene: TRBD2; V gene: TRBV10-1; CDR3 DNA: TGCGCCAGCAGTGAGATCCGCGGGAGGGTCGCCGAGCAGTACTTC; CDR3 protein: CASSEIRGRVAEQYF
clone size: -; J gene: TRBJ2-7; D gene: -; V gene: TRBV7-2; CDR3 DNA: TGTGCCAGCAGCTTAGTTCTTTTGCGTCGGGACGCCGTGCAAGAGCAGTACTTC; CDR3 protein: CASSLVLLRRDAVQEQYF
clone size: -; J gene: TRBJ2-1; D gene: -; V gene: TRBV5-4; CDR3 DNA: TGTGCCAGCAGCCCCACCGGGTCCCCATCGGGTGAGCAGTTCTTC; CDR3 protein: CASSPTGSPSGEQFF
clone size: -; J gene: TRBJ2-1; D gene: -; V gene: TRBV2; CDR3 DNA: TGTGCCAGCAGGCCTCACCAGGGGGGCAATGAGCAGTTCTTC; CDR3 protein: CASRPHQGGNEQFF
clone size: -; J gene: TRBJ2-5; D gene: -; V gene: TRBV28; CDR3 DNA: TGTGCCAGCTCCCCCGTCTTACCGAACAGGGACATGAAGTGGAAAAAGTCGGCCCAAGAGACCCAGTACTTC; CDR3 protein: CASSPVLPNRDMKWKKSAQETQYF
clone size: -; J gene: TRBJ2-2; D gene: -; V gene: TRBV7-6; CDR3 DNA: TGTGCCAGCAGCTGGACAAAAATCGTAACCGGGGAGCTGTTTTTT; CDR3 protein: CASSWTKIVTGELFF
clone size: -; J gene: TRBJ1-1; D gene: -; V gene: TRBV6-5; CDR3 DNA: TGTGCCAGCAGTTACAATCCAGCCTTGAACACTGAAGCTTTCTTT; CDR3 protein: CASSYNPALNTEAFF